This TCR beta chain comes out of a study of CD8 T cells in ankylosing spondylitis. Study-wide results and caveats: A TCR beta motif of about 8 highly homologous variants appeared characteristic of ankylosing spondylitis blood.

Of note for this clonotype: Its antigen is not known.

MiXCR was run by TCRdb on the 5' RACE reads, yielding one entry per CDR3 protein. The table includes some 450,000 distinct CDR3 sequences, about a sixth detected once. The CDR3 is 16 residues long. V lost 4 bases to trimming and J lost 3 bases; unmatched junction nucleotides: 7. Source material: blood, either unsorted or a sorted T cell fraction (not recorded which). The V gene is TRBV12-3 or TRBV12-4, the J gene TRBJ1-3; 9 nucleotides align to TRBD1. This clonotype was sampled from a male donor with ankylosing spondylitis. The CDR3 region is CASSSWDRDGGNTIYF. In nucleotides, the CDR3 is TGTGCCAGCAGTTCTTGGGACAGGGACGGTGGAAACACCATATATTTT.